This paragraph reports one TCR beta chain. A read error may produce the germline difference seen at one junction end. TCRdb keeps only in-frame clones here, not all; method: immunoSEQ multiplex PCR. The table includes fewer than 550 clones, around 62% detected once. CDR1 and CDR2 (germline): SEHNR, FQNEAQ (reference sequence). CDR3 length: 15 amino acids. The data belong to a study of T cell repertoires and HLA-DP antigens. Study background: CD4+ T cells were cocultured with HeLa cells expressing HLA-DP. Average DNA input: around 200 ng for CD137+CD4+ sorts, approximately 1,300 ng pre-culture. Study results and limitations: Within donors, the two allele-specific clone sets shared few clones.

Sample label explained: CD137+ CD4 T cells sorted after culture with HeLa expressing allogeneic HLA-DP. HeLa stimulator cells carried retrovirally transduced HLA-DPA1/DPB1, HLA-DM, invariant chain and CD80. After about 16 days, CD4+ cells were restimulated approximately 25 h with the same allogeneic DPB1. With 50 U/mL IL-2, CD4+ responders met 100 Gy-irradiated HeLa cells at 3:1. Source material: alloreactive CD137+ CD4+ T cells from cultured PBMCs. The subset denotes: CD137+ CD4+ cells sorted after approximately 25 h restimulation with the allogeneic HLA-DP-expressing HeLa cells. This receptor was identified in a man between 60 and 75 years old in good health and CMV-seronegative. The chain carries TRBV7-9 and TRBJ1-5, with D tentatively TRBD1 (5 bases). The CDR3 is CAGSPDPGYRQPQHF. The CDR3 nucleotides read TGTGCCGGCAGCCCCGACCCAGGGTACCGTCAGCCCCAGCATTTT.